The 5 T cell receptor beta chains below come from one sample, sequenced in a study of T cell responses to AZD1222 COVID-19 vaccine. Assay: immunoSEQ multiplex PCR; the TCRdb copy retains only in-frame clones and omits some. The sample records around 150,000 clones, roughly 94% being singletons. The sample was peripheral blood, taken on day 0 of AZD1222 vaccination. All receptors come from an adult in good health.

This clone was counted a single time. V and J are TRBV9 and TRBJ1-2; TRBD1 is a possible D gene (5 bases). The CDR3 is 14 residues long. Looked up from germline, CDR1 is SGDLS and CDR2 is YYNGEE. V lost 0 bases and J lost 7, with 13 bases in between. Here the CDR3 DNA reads TGTGCCAGCAGCGTAGGGGTAGGGCAGGGTGGCTACACCTTC. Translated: CASSVGVGQGGYTF.

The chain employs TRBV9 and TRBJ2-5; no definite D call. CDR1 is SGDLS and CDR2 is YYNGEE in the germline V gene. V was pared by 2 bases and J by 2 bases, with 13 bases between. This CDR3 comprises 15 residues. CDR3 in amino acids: CASSVSARVQETQYF. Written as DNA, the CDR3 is TGTGCCAGCAGCGTCTCCGCCCGCGTTCAAGAGACCCAGTACTTC. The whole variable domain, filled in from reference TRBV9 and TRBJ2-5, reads DSGVTQTPKHLITATGQRVTLRCSPRSGDLSVYWYQQSLDQGLQFLIQYYNGEERAKGNILERFSAQQFPDLHSELNLSSLELGDSALYFCASSVSARVQETQYFGPGTRLLVL.

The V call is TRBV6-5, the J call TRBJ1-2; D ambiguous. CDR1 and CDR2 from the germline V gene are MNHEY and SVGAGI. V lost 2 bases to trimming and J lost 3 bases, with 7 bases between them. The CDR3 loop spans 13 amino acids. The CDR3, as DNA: TGTGCCAGCAGTTACGACACTGACTATGGCTACACCTTC. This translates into CASSYDTDYGYTF.

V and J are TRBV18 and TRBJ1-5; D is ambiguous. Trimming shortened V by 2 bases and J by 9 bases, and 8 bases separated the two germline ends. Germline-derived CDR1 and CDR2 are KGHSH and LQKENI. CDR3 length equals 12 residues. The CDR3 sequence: CASSPGLSPQHF. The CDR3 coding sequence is TGTGCCAGCTCACCAGGGTTGTCGCCCCAGCATTTT.

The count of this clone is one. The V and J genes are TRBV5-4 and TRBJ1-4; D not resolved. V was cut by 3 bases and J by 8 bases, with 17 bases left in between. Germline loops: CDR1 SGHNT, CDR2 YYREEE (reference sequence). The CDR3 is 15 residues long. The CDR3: CASSSRGGSSEKLFF. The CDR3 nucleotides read TGTGCCAGCAGCTCCCGGGGAGGGAGTTCCGAAAAACTGTTTTTT.